This entry is about one T cell receptor (beta chain). This sample was included in a study of OX40 agonist ivuxolimab in advanced cancers. Only in-frame clones appear in the TCRdb table, and some are missing; sequencing was by immunoSEQ multiplex PCR. The table shows roughly 64,000 clones, with about four fifths occurring only once. V lost 2 bases to trimming and J lost 0 bases, with 12 bases between them. The CDR3 runs to 16 residues. The germline V gene encodes CDR1 SGHAT and CDR2 FQNNGV. The chain joins TRBV11-2 to TRBJ2-3; no firm D call. Here the sequenced sample was CD4+ or CD8+ T cells sorted from blood, taken in a trial of the OX40 agonist ivuxolimab. This receptor was identified in an adult with an advanced solid tumor such as melanoma, head and neck, liver or kidney cancer. The CDR3 DNA reads TGTGCCAGCAGCTTAAGAAGGGAAGGAAGCACAGATACGCAGTATTTT. Translated, it gives CASSLRREGSTDTQYF.